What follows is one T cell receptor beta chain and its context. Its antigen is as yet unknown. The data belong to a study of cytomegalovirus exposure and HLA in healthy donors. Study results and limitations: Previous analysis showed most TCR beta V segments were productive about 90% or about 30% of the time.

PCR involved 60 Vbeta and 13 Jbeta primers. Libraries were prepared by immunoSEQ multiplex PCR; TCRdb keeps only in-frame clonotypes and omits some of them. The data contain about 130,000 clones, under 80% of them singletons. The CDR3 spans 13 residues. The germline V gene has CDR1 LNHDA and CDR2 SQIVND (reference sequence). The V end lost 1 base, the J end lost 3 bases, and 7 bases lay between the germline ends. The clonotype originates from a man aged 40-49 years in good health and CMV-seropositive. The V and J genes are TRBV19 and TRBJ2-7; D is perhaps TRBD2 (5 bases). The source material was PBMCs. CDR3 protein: CASSIVGSYEQYF. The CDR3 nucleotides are TGTGCCAGTAGTATAGTAGGGAGCTACGAGCAGTACTTC. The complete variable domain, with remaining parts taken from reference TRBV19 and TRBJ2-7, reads DGGITQSPKYLFRKEGQNVTLSCEQNLNHDAMYWYRQDPGQGLRLIYYSQIVNDFQKGDIAEGYSVSREKKESFPLTVTSAQKNPTAFYLCASSIVGSYEQYFGPGTRLTVT.